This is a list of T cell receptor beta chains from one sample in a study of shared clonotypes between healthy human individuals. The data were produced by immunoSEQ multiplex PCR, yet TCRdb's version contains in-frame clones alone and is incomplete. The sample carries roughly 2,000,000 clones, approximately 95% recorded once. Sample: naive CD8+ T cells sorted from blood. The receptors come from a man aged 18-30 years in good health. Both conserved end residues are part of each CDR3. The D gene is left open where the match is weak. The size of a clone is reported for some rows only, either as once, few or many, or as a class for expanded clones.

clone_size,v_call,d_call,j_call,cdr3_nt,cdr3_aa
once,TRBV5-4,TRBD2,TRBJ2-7,TGTGCCAGCAGCTCTGGGACTAGCGGGCCTGGGCTGTTCTACGAGCAGTACTTC,CASSSGTSGPGLFYEQYF
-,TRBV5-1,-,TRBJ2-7,TGCGCCAGCAGCGTAGGCGCCAACTACGAGCAGTACTTC,CASSVGANYEQYF
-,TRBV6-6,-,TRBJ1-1,TGTGCCAGCAGGGGAACAGATATCATGAACACTGAAGCTTTCTTT,CASRGTDIMNTEAFF
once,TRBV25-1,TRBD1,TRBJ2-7,TGTGCCAGCAGTGTTCGGACAGGGGACGAGCAGTACTTC,CASSVRTGDEQYF
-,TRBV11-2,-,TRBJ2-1,TGTGCCAGCAGCTTAGTTGAGGGAAATTACAATGAGCAGTTCTTC,CASSLVEGNYNEQFF
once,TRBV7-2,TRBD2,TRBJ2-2,TGTGCCAGCAGCCCATCGTTGACTAGCGGGAGATTGAGGGCCGGGGAGCTGTTTTTT,CASSPSLTSGRLRAGELFF
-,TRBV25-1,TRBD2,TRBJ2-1,TGTGCCAGCAGTGAATGGGGTAGCGGGACCAATGAGCAGTTCTTC,CASSEWGSGTNEQFF
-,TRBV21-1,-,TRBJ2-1,TGTGCCAGCAGCCGCGGGACAGGGAATTACAATGAGCAGTTCTTC,CASSRGTGNYNEQFF
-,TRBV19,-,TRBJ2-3,TGTGCCAGTAGTAGAAGCGCCGGCGTAACAGATACGCAGTATTTT,CASSRSAGVTDTQYF
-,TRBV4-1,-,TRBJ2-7,TGCGCCAGCAGCCAAAGCAGGGGCCCCTACGAGCAGTACTTC,CASSQSRGPYEQYF
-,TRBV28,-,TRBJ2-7,TGTGCCAGCAGTTCGGGGGCTTACGAGCAGTACTTC,CASSSGAYEQYF
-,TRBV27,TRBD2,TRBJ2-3,TGTGCCAGCAGTTCGCTGTCGGTAGCGGGGGGGCCCACAGATACGCAGTATTTT,CASSSLSVAGGPTDTQYF
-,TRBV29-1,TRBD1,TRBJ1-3,TGCAGCGAGCCCAGAGGGACAGGGGAGACCATATATTTT,CSEPRGTGETIYF
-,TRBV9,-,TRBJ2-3,TGTGCCAGCAGCGCTGGGGGCACAGATACGCAGTATTTT,CASSAGGTDTQYF
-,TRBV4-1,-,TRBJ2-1,TGCGCCAGCAGCCAAGACCTTACCGGGGGCAATGAGCAGTTCTTC,CASSQDLTGGNEQFF
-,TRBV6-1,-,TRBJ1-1,TGTGCCAGCAGTGCGTTTCTGAACACTGAAGCTTTCTTT,CASSAFLNTEAFF
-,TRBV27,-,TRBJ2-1,TGTGCCAGCAGTATGGGGGGCGCATACAATGAGCAGTTCTTC,CASSMGGAYNEQFF
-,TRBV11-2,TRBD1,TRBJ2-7,TGTGCCAGCAGCCCTCCGGGACAGGGGACAGTTAACGAGCAGTACTTC,CASSPPGQGTVNEQYF
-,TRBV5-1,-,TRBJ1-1,TGCGCCAGCAGCTTGGTAGGCAGGGGTGTGGGCACTGAAGCTTTCTTT,CASSLVGRGVGTEAFF
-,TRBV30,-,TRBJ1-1,TGTGCCTGGAGTGGGGACACTGAAGCTTTCTTT,CAWSGDTEAFF
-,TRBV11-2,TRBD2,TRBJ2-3,TGTGCCAGCAGCTTAGGCGGGAGGACAGATACGCAGTATTTT,CASSLGGRTDTQYF
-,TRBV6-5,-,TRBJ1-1,TGTGCCAGCAGGCATCCGGGGCCGGGTACTGAAGCTTTCTTT,CASRHPGPGTEAFF
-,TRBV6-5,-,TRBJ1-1,TGTGCCAGCTCCTCCGGCACCTACACTGAAGCTTTCTTT,CASSSGTYTEAFF
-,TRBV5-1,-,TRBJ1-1,TGCGCCAGCAGCTTGGCGGGTAACACTGAAGCTTTCTTT,CASSLAGNTEAFF
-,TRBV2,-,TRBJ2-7,TGTGCCAGCAACAACGAGGGGTTCTCCTACGAGCAGTACTTC,CASNNEGFSYEQYF
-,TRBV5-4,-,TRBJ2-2,TGTGCCAGCAGCTTGGAATCCACCGGGGAGCTGTTTTTT,CASSLESTGELFF
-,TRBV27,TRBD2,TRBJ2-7,TGTGCCAGCAGCCCTGCGGGGGGGGCATGGGAGCAGTACTTC,CASSPAGGAWEQYF
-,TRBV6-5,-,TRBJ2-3,TGTGCCAGCAGTTTGGGTGTAGTTGTGACAGATACGCAGTATTTT,CASSLGVVVTDTQYF
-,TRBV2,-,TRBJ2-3,TGTGCCAGCAGTGATGGCGGGGAGAGCACAGATACGCAGTATTTT,CASSDGGESTDTQYF
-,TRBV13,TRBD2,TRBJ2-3,TGTGCCAGCAGCCATTTTACTAGCGGAGTGACCACAGATACGCAGTATTTT,CASSHFTSGVTTDTQYF
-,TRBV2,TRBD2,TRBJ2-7,TGTGCCAGCAGTGAAGGGACTAGCCTGACCTACGAGCAGTACTTC,CASSEGTSLTYEQYF
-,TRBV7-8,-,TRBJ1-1,TGTGCCAGCAGCTTAGGGCGCCCAGGGAGGACAACTGAAGCTTTCTTT,CASSLGRPGRTTEAFF
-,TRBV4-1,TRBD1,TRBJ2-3,TGCGCCAGCAGCGTGGGACAGAGTTTAGATACGCAGTATTTT,CASSVGQSLDTQYF
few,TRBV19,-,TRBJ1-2,TGTGCCAGTAGTTACGGAGACTATGGCTACACCTTC,CASSYGDYGYTF
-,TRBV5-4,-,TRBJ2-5,TGTGCCAGCAGCCGGGACACCCAAGAGACCCAGTACTTC,CASSRDTQETQYF
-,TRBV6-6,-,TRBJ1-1,TGTGCCAGCAGTTACGAGAAGGAGCTCATGAACACTGAAGCTTTCTTT,CASSYEKELMNTEAFF
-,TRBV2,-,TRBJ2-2,TGTGCCAGCAGTGAGCGGGATTCCGGGGAGCTGTTTTTT,CASSERDSGELFF
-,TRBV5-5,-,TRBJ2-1,TGTGCCAGCAGCCCACGGACTGGTTACAATGAGCAGTTCTTC,CASSPRTGYNEQFF
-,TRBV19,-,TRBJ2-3,TGTGCCAGTAATGAAGGGTGGTTCTCAGATACGCAGTATTTT,CASNEGWFSDTQYF
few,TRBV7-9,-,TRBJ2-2,TGTGCCAGCTGGAGTCGGGCCGGGGAGCTGTTTTTT,CASWSRAGELFF
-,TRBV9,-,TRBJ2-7,TGTGCCAGCAGCGTAGAGGCAGCCTACGAGCAGTACTTC,CASSVEAAYEQYF
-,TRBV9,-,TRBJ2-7,TGTGCCAGCAGCGTAGATCAGTCTTTCTACGAGCAGTACTTC,CASSVDQSFYEQYF
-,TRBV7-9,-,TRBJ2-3,TGTGCCCCGGGTTTCACAGATACGCAGTATTTT,CAPGFTDTQYF
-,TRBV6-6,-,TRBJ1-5,TGTGCCAGCAGTTCCTCTCAGCCCCAGCATTTT,CASSSSQPQHF
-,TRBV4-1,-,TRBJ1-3,TGCGCCAGCAGCCAAGATCGGGGTACTGGAAACACCATATATTTT,CASSQDRGTGNTIYF
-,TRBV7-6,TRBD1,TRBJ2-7,TGTGCCAGCAGCCTTCGACAGGGCAGCTCCTACGAGCAGTACTTC,CASSLRQGSSYEQYF
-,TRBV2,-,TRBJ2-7,TGTGCCAGCAGTGGGCGGTTGACCTACGAGCAGTACTTC,CASSGRLTYEQYF
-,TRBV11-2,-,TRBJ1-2,TGTGCCAGCAGCACCGGGGCGATCGGATATGGCTACACCTTC,CASSTGAIGYGYTF